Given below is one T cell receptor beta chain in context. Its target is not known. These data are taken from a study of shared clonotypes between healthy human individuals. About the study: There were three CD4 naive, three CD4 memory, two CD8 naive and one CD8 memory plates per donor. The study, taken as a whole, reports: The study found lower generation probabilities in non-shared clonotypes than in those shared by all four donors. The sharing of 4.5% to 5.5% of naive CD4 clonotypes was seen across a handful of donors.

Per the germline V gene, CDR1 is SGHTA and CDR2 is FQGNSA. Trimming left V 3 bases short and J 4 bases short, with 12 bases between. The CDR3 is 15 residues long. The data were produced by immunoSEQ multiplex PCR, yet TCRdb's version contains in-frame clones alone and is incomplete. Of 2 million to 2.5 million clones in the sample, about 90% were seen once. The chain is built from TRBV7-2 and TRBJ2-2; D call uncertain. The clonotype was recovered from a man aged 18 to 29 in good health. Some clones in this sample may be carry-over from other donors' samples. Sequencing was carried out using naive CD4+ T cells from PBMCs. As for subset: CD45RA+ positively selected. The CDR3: CASSFEGRSTGELFF. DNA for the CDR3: TGTGCCAGCAGCTTTGAAGGGCGGAGCACCGGGGAGCTGTTTTTT.